The next 25 T cell receptor beta chains were all read from a single sample in a study of blood T cells in healthy people across ages. The second PCR ran roughly 6 to 12 cycles with a sample-barcoded 5' primer and J-beta primers. TCRdb reprocessed the 5' RACE reads via MiXCR and lists one record per CDR3 protein. The repertoire has 750,000 or so distinct CDR3 sequences, 20% to 25% of them found once; the top ten carry 9.4%. In addition, the sample was reused for a study of T cells of mothers and their children.

What was sequenced was blood. Receptors originate from a boy aged 10-17 years in good health.

This clonotype came up a few times. V is TRBV6-5 and J is TRBJ2-3; D may be TRBD2 (5 bases). Germline-derived CDR1 and CDR2 are MNHEY and SVGAGI. This CDR3 is 18 amino acids long. Between the trimmed V and J ends, which lost 0 bases and 7 bases, there was a span of 23 bases. CDR3 residues: CASSYSSRNPSRGYTQYF. The CDR3 nucleotides read TGTGCCAGCAGTTACTCTAGCAGGAATCCCAGTCGAGGGTATACGCAGTATTTT.

V gene TRBV7-9 combines with J gene TRBJ2-7, with TRBD2 identical over 7 bases. CDR3 size: 17 residues. Trimming cost V 4 bases and J 3 bases; bases outside gene matches: 15. CDR1 is SEHNR, CDR2 FQNEAQ, per germline (reference sequence). Here the CDR3 reads CASSYTSRGDPRYEQYF. For the CDR3, the DNA is TGTGCCAGCAGCTATACTTCCCGGGGGGACCCCCGCTACGAGCAGTACTTC.

The rearrangement uses TRBV5-1 and TRBJ2-3; 8 nucleotides agree with TRBD2. The V and J ends lost 0 bases and 2 bases, in that order; junction bases with no gene match: 11. Germline V gene sequence: CDR1 SGHRS, CDR2 YFSETQ. This CDR3 is built from 18 residues. DNA for the CDR3: TGCGCCAGCAGCTTGGATCCGGGAGGGCCTGGAGTCACAGATACGCAGTATTTT. Amino acid sequence: CASSLDPGGPGVTDTQYF.

This clonotype has ten or more counts. The chain combines TRBV28 with TRBJ2-5; D unresolved. V lost 6 bases to trimming and J lost 1 base, with 3 bases between them. Looked up from germline, CDR1 is MDHEN and CDR2 is SYDVKM. This CDR3 spans 11 amino acids. CDR3: CASRVQETQYF. In DNA, the CDR3 is TGTGCCAGCAGAGTCCAAGAGACCCAGTACTTC.

The chain has TRBV7-8 and TRBJ2-7; the D gene is possibly TRBD2 (5 bases). Trimming pared 1 base from V and 3 bases from J, leaving 13 bases between. The length of the CDR3 is 15 residues. The germline V gene encodes CDR1 SGHVS and CDR2 FQNEAQ. The CDR3 sequence is CASSLDSGNRYEQYF. CDR3 in DNA: TGTGCCAGCAGCTTAGACTCCGGGAACCGCTACGAGCAGTACTTC.

This clonotype has more than one count but fewer than ten. The chain uses TRBV12-3 or TRBV12-4 and TRBJ2-5; 7 nucleotides align to TRBD1. The CDR3 is 13 residues long. J gave up 6 bases and V 6 bases, and 7 bases lay outside the gene matches. CDR3 DNA sequence: TGTGCCAGCAGCCCTCAGGGGGTACAGACCCAGTACTTC. The encoded protein is CASSPQGVQTQYF.

This clonotype has a count of ten or more. The chain has TRBV20-1 and TRBJ2-7; D ambiguous. Germline-derived CDR1 and CDR2 are DFQATT and SNEGSKA (reference sequence). The V and J ends lost 1 base and 1 base respectively, with 8 bases between them. The CDR3 consists of 13 residues. CDR3 amino acids: CSARAPKSYEQYF. For the CDR3, the DNA is TGCAGTGCTAGAGCCCCTAAATCCTACGAGCAGTACTTC.

The V and J genes are TRBV28 and TRBJ2-6; D call uncertain. Trimming stripped 7 bases from V and 0 bases from J, with 10 bases between. Germline V gives CDR1 MDHEN, CDR2 SYDVKM. This CDR3 has 15 residues. CDR3 sequence (DNA): TGTGCCAGCATACCTTTTGACTCTGGGGCCAACGTCCTGACTTTC. This encodes CASIPFDSGANVLTF.

This clonotype was counted only a few times. The chain has TRBV4-3 and TRBJ2-7; tentatively, D is TRBD2 (5 bases). Per the germline V gene, CDR1 is LGHNA and CDR2 is YSLEER. V was shortened by 4 bases and J by 0 bases, with 13 bases between the two germline ends. This CDR3 has 15 amino acids. The CDR3: CASSLGRDISYEQYF. The CDR3, as DNA: TGCGCCAGCAGCCTAGGACGGGATATCTCCTACGAGCAGTACTTC.

Comments on this clonotype: Sequence at one end of the junction differs from germline and may be a read error. The chain recombines TRBV7-2 with TRBJ2-4; D is possibly TRBD2 (6 bases). Germline V gives CDR1 SGHTA, CDR2 FQGNSA. The CDR3 is 13 amino acids. The DNA of the CDR3 is TGTGCCAGCAGCCCAGCGGGCCCGGGCGTTCAGAACTTC. It yields the protein CASSPAGPGVQNF.

This clonotype appeared a few times. The CDR3 DNA reads TGCAGCGTTGAAGGGGTAGGCAGGGGGCGCCGAGGCTACACCTTC. Protein product: CSVEGVGRGRRGYTF. The chain uses TRBV29-1 and TRBJ1-2; 8 nucleotides agree with TRBD1. The V gene's germline CDR1 is SQVTM and CDR2 ANQGSEA. This CDR3 region has 15 residues. The junction had 12 bases not matched to a gene; V was cut back by 1 base and J by 8 bases.

The J gene is TRBJ1-2, the V gene TRBV2; 7 bases match TRBD1. The J segment lost 6 bases and the V segment lost 5 bases, leaving 15 bases of the junction unmatched. CDR3 length: 16 amino acids. Germline V gene sequence: CDR1 SNHLY, CDR2 FYNNEI. In nucleotides, the CDR3 is TGTGCCAGCAGTACCACCCGCGAGACAGGGAAGCATGGCTACACCTTC. Translation gives CASSTTRETGKHGYTF.

The gene calls are TRBV20-1 and TRBJ2-7; a weak D match, TRBD2 (5 bases). The CDR3 is 12 residues long. The germline gives CDR1 DFQATT, CDR2 SNEGSKA (reference sequence). V dropped 4 bases and J dropped 5 bases, with 12 bases sitting between them. This CDR3 reads CSANGIYHEQYF. The CDR3 DNA reads TGCAGTGCTAACGGGATCTACCACGAGCAGTACTTC.

This clonotype appeared a few times. This chain uses TRBV5-1 with TRBJ2-5; 8 nucleotides line up with TRBD2. CDR1 SGHRS and CDR2 YFSETQ come from the germline V gene. Germline trimming cut 1 base from V and 1 base from J; bases unmatched to any gene: 6. The CDR3 is 16 amino acids. The CDR3 DNA follows: TGCGCCAGCAGCTTGTTCGGGGGGGGAACCCAAGAGACCCAGTACTTC. It encodes CASSLFGGGTQETQYF.

This clonotype was detected a few times. The chain uses TRBV3-1 and TRBJ2-5; D is unresolved. The CDR3 spans 14 residues. V was cut by 2 bases and J by 1 base, with 8 bases left in between. Per the germline V gene, CDR1 is LGHDT and CDR2 is YNNKEL (reference sequence). The CDR3 bases are TGTGCCAGCAGCCAACTAGAACTCCAAGAGACCCAGTACTTC. It codes for CASSQLELQETQYF.

This clonotype was seen a handful of times. The V and J genes are TRBV4-1 and TRBJ1-5; TRBD1 agrees at 10 bases. Trimming took 2 bases from V and 6 from J; bases not matched to a gene: 4. Germline assignment: CDR1 MGHRA and CDR2 YSYEKL. The CDR3 consists of 15 residues. Here the CDR3 DNA reads TGCGCCAGCAGCCAATCGACAGGGGGCTTTCAGCCCCAGCATTTT. Translated, it gives CASSQSTGGFQPQHF.

This chain connects TRBV25-1 to TRBJ1-2; 7 bases are a match to TRBD1. Germline V gives CDR1 MGHDK, CDR2 SYGVNS. V was pared by 6 bases and J by 5 bases, with 6 bases of the junction left unmatched. The CDR3 loop spans 13 amino acids. For the CDR3, the DNA is TGTGCCAGCAGAGGGACAGCCACATATGGCTACACCTTC. Amino acids: CASRGTATYGYTF.

This clonotype came up a few times. The chain couples TRBV9 to TRBJ2-3; a possible D gene is TRBD2 (7 bases). Per the germline V gene, CDR1 is SGDLS and CDR2 is YYNGEE. With 3 bases removed from V and 5 bases from J, the gap between germline ends came to 22 bases. The CDR3 sequence is 17 residues long. CDR3 bases: TGTGCCAGCAGCGCCGGTCGCGGGGGCGAAGCTATAGATACGCAGTATTTT. Amino acids: CASSAGRGGEAIDTQYF.

This rearrangement joins TRBV14 to TRBJ2-2; no reliable D call. The CDR3 consists of 15 residues. Trimming took 0 bases from V and 5 from J, leaving 10 bases between them. Germline CDR1 SGHDN, CDR2 FVKESK. The CDR3 region has the DNA TGTGCCAGCAGCCAAGAACGTCTGGGGACCGGGGAGCTGTTTTTT. This codes for CASSQERLGTGELFF.

This clonotype was counted a few times. The rearrangement uses TRBV11-2 and TRBJ2-1, with TRBD1 identical over 9 bases. Near its end, the DNA agrees better with TRBJ2-5, so the J call may be wrong. This CDR3 is 16 amino acids long. Germline-derived CDR1 and CDR2 are SGHAT and FQNNGV. The CDR3 region is CASSTYRGPLQETQYF. DNA for the CDR3: TGTGCCAGCAGCACGTACAGGGGGCCTCTACAAGAGACCCAGTACTTC.

The V call is TRBV12-3 or TRBV12-4, the J call TRBJ2-5, with D possibly called TRBD1 or TRBD2 (5 bases each). Deletions cut 5 bases from V and 13 bases from J, with 17 bases between. This CDR3 has 12 amino acids. CDR3 in amino acids: CASSQGPARWYF. CDR3 in DNA: TGTGCCAGCAGTCAGGGACCCGCAAGGTGGTACTTC.

A few counts support this clonotype. This chain joins TRBV6-5 and TRBJ2-2, with D uncertain. The CDR3 consists of 14 residues. Germline V gene lookup returns CDR1 MNHEY and CDR2 SVGAGI. V was pared by 6 bases and J by 4 bases, with 12 bases between. Written as DNA, the CDR3 is TGTGCCAGCAGGGCCCCAAGGGCCACCGGGGAGCTGTTTTTT. It encodes CASRAPRATGELFF.

The chain recombines TRBV29-1 with TRBJ2-5; 7 bases match TRBD1. The CDR3 length is 12 residues. V lost 7 bases and J lost 5; bases outside the gene matches: 7. Germline CDR1 SQVTM, CDR2 ANQGSEA. This chain's CDR3 is CSALTGFETQYF. CDR3 nucleotide sequence: TGCAGCGCCTTGACAGGGTTCGAGACCCAGTACTTC.

This clonotype was seen a few times. The chain couples TRBV12-3 or TRBV12-4 to TRBJ1-4; 10 positions agree with TRBD1. CDR3 length: 15 amino acids. J gave up 7 bases and V 5 bases, and 7 bases lay outside the gene matches. The CDR3 region is CASSTRQGAAEKLFF. DNA of the CDR3: TGTGCCAGCAGTACAAGACAGGGGGCAGCTGAAAAACTGTTTTTT.

This clonotype has just a few counts. V usage is TRBV5-1 and J usage is TRBJ2-1, with D possibly TRBD2 on 5 matching bases. Germline CDR1 is SGHRS and CDR2 is YFSETQ. Deletions cut 4 bases from V and 10 bases from J, with 12 bases between. This CDR3 spans 12 amino acids. The CDR3 here is CASSPFGEEQFF. The CDR3 DNA reads TGCGCCAGCAGCCCATTTGGGGAGGAGCAGTTCTTC.